This is a list of T cell receptor beta chains from one sample in a study of shared clonotypes between healthy human individuals. Clones were read by immunoSEQ multiplex PCR, and TCRdb kept only the in-frame ones, dropping some. The data show roughly 1,500,000 clones, approximately 98.5% seen once. The sample taken for sequencing was naive CD4+ T cells sorted from blood. These receptors were taken from a man aged 30-40 years in good health. The CDR3 runs from the conserved cysteine through the conserved F or W. The order of the fields is D gene, V gene, clone size, J gene, CDR3 protein, CDR3 DNA. D genes are given only for firm matches. Where a row states a size, it is once, few, many or the class of an expanded clone; other rows omit it.

TRBD1	TRBV5-4	-	TRBJ2-5	CASSSATGGETQYF	TGTGCCAGCAGCTCGGCTACAGGGGGAGAGACCCAGTACTTC
TRBD1	TRBV18	-	TRBJ2-7	CASSPPGQGLEQYF	TGTGCCAGCTCACCACCGGGACAGGGCCTCGAGCAGTACTTC
-	TRBV28	-	TRBJ1-4	CASVDPGQDEKLFF	TGTGCCAGCGTCGACCCCGGGCAGGATGAAAAACTGTTTTTT
TRBD2	TRBV10-2	once	TRBJ2-3	CASSRNGLAGVRGTDTQYF	TGCGCCAGCTCTAGAAACGGACTAGCGGGAGTAAGGGGCACAGATACGCAGTATTTT
TRBD2	TRBV4-1	-	TRBJ2-2	CASSQTGAGGYTGELFF	TGCGCCAGCAGCCAAACGGGAGCGGGAGGGTACACCGGGGAGCTGTTTTTT
TRBD1	TRBV6-5	-	TRBJ2-5	CAVGQGQTQYF	TGTGCCGTGGGACAGGGACAGACCCAGTACTTC
TRBD2	TRBV5-1	-	TRBJ2-2	CASSLGGTSRTGELFF	TGCGCCAGCAGCTTGGGTGGGACTAGTAGAACCGGGGAGCTGTTTTTT
-	TRBV28	-	TRBJ1-2	CASSLQRGSCTF	TGTGCCAGCAGTTTACAGCGCGGGAGTTGCACCTTC
-	TRBV7-8	-	TRBJ1-5	CASSTTQSNQPQHF	TGTGCCAGCAGCACAACACAGAGCAATCAGCCCCAGCATTTT
-	TRBV4-2	-	TRBJ2-1	CASSQTRAYNEQFF	TGTGCCAGCAGCCAGACTCGAGCCTACAATGAGCAGTTCTTC
TRBD1	TRBV28	-	TRBJ2-2	CASSVDRETGELFF	TGTGCCAGCAGCGTGGACAGGGAGACCGGGGAGCTGTTTTTT
TRBD2	TRBV4-2	-	TRBJ2-2	CASSRGYKGLADGELFF	TGTGCCAGCAGCCGAGGATACAAGGGACTAGCGGACGGGGAGCTGTTTTTT
TRBD2	TRBV29-1	-	TRBJ2-1	CSELAGGSYNEQFF	TGCAGCGAGCTAGCGGGAGGCTCCTACAATGAGCAGTTCTTC
-	TRBV2	-	TRBJ2-2	CASRKITNTGELFF	TGTGCCAGTCGAAAAATTACGAACACCGGGGAGCTGTTTTTT
-	TRBV29-1	-	TRBJ2-7	CSVTASQTTNYEQYF	TGCAGCGTTACGGCTAGTCAAACTACCAACTACGAGCAGTACTTC
-	TRBV5-8	-	TRBJ2-5	CASSLVADSETQYF	TGTGCCAGCAGCTTGGTCGCGGATTCAGAGACCCAGTACTTC
-	TRBV25-1	-	TRBJ2-6	CASSVGWGSGANVLTF	TGTGCCAGCAGTGTAGGTTGGGGCTCTGGGGCCAACGTCCTGACTTTC